The clone carrying this T cell receptor (beta chain) has only a few counts. Its specificity is not known. The entry originates in a study of T cells in Graves' hyperthyroidism and ophthalmopathy. RNA transcripts were the template for amplifying TCR beta CDR3 regions. Initially, a first-round RT-PCR of the TCR CDR3 employed the HTBI primer set. One entry per CDR3 protein, called by TCRdb with MiXCR from the multiplex PCR reads. The data contain approximately 640,000 distinct CDR3 sequences, 45% of them singletons. Clinicians diagnosed patients from clinical symptoms, serum thyroxine and TRAb, thyroid ultrasound and orbital computed tomography. Study results and limitations: Most expanded thyroid clonotypes above 0.001 recurred in blood. Stable hyperthyroidism and ophthalmopathy were separated using 13 V-J signatures. Progression to ophthalmopathy was predicted a median of 6.5 months early.

Germline V gene sequence: CDR1 SNHLY, CDR2 FYNNEI. J lost 9 bases, V lost 6 bases, and 8 bases had no gene match. This CDR3 is built from 13 residues. Sequencing was performed on peripheral blood or thyroid tissue (not recorded which). The receptor was isolated from an adult man with Graves' disease, either hyperthyroidism or ophthalmopathy (not recorded which). The chain is built from TRBV2 and TRBJ1-1; 9 bases map to TRBD1. The CDR3 DNA is TGTGCCAGCAGCGACGGGACAGGGACGAAAGCTTTCTTT. This translates into CASSDGTGTKAFF.